The present T cell receptor beta chain was sequenced within a study of cytomegalovirus exposure and HLA in healthy donors. The germline CDR1 and CDR2 sequences are SGDLS and YYNGEE. This CDR3 contains 16 residues. V shed 3 bases and J shed 8 bases, with 23 bases lying between them. Produced via immunoSEQ multiplex PCR; TCRdb's table is partial and in-frame only. The sample lists about 240,000 clones, approximately 83% occurring once. The source material was PBMCs. This clonotype originated in a woman in her 30s in good health and CMV-seropositive. The chain has TRBV9 and TRBJ1-2; possibly TRBD1 for D (6 bases). CDR3 in DNA: TGTGCCAGCAGCGGAGGTTACAGGGAAGTACATCTCGGCTACACCTTC. Amino acids: CASSGGYREVHLGYTF.